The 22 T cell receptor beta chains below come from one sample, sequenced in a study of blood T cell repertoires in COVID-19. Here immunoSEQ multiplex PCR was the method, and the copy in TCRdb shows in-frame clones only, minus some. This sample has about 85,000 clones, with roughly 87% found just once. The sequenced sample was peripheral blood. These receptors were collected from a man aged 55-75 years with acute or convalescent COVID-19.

The CDR3 DNA reads TGTGCCAGCAGCTCCCGGTACTCCTCGAACACCATATATTTT. Its translation is CASSSRYSSNTIYF. The chain combines TRBV5-6 with TRBJ1-3; D gene unclear. The germline CDR1 and CDR2 sequences are SGHDT and YYEEEE. Between the trimmed V and J ends, which lost 3 bases and 7 bases, there was a span of 14 bases. The CDR3 consists of 14 residues.

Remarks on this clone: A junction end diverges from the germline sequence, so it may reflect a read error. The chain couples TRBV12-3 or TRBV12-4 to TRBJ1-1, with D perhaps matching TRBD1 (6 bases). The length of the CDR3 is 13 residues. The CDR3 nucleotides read TGTGCCAGCAGTTTAGCAGCAGGGGCTGAGGCTTTCTTT. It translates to CASSLAAGAEAFF.

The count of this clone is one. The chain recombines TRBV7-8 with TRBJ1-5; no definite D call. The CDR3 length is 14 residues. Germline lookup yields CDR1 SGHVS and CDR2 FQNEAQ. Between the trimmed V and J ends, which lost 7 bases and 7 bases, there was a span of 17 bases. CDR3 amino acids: CASTLKKGRQPQHF. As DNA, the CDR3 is TGTGCCAGCACCCTCAAAAAAGGGAGGCAGCCCCAGCATTTT.

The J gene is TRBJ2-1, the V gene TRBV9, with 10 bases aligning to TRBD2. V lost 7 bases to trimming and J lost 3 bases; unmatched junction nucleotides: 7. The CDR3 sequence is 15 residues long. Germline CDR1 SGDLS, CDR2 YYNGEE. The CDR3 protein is CASQPSGGYYNEQFF. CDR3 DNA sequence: TGTGCCAGCCAGCCTAGCGGGGGATACTACAATGAGCAGTTCTTC.

In DNA form, the CDR3 reads TGTGCCAGTAGTGGAACGAGGGACAGGGGCTGGGAGACCCAGTACTTC. Translation: CASSGTRDRGWETQYF. The rearrangement uses TRBV19 and TRBJ2-5; the match to TRBD1 covers 10 bases. Looked up from germline, CDR1 is LNHDA and CDR2 is SQIVND (reference sequence). V lost 5 bases, J lost 5 bases, and 11 bases stayed unmatched. The CDR3 covers 16 residues.

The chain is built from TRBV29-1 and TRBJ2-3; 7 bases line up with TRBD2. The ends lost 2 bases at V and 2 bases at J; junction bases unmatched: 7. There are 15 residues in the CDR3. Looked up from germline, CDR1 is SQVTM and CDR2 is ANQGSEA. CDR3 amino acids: CSVETPSGFTDTQYF. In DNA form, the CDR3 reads TGCAGCGTTGAAACGCCTAGCGGATTCACAGATACGCAGTATTTT.

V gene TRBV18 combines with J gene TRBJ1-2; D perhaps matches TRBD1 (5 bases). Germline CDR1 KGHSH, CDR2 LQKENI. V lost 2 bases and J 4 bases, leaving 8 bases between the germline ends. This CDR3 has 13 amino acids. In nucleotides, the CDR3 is TGTGCCAGCTCACCATCGGGACTCTATGGCTACACCTTC. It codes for CASSPSGLYGYTF. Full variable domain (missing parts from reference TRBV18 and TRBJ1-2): NAGVMQNPRHLVRRRGQEARLRCSPMKGHSHVYWYRQLPEEGLKFMVYLQKENIIDESGMPKERFSAEFPKEGPSILRIQQVVRGDSAAYFCASSPSGLYGYTFGSGTRLTVV.

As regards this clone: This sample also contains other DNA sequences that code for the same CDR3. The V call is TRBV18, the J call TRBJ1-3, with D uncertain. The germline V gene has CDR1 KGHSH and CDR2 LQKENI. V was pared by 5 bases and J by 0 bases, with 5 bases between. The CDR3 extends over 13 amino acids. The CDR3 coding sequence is TGTGCCAGCTCATCCAACTCTGGAAACACCATATATTTT. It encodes CASSSNSGNTIYF.

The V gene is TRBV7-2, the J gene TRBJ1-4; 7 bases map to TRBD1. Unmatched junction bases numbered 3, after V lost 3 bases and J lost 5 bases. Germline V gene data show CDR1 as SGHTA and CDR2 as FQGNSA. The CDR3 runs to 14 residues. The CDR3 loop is CASSLDRLNEKLFF. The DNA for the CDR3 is TGTGCCAGCAGCTTGGACAGGTTAAATGAAAAACTGTTTTTT.

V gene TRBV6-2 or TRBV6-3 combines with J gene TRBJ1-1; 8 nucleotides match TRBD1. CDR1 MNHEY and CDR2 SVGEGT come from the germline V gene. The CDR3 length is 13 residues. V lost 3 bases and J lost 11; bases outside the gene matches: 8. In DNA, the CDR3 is TGTGCCAGCAGTTATCCCGGACAGGGAATGGCTTTCTTT. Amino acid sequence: CASSYPGQGMAFF.

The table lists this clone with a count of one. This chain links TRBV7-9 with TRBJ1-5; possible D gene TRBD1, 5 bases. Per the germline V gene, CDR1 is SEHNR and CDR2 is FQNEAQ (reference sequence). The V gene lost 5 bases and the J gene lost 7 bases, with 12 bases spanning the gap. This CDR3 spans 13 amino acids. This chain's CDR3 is CASSIHGGQPQHF. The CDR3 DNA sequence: TGTGCCAGCAGCATTCACGGGGGGCAGCCCCAGCATTTT.

This CDR3 reads CASSPRTSGGVQETQYF. CDR3 DNA: TGTGCCAGCAGCCCCCGGACTAGCGGGGGAGTACAAGAGACCCAGTACTTC. This chain joins TRBV2 and TRBJ2-5; TRBD2 matches 13 bases. The CDR3 loop spans 17 amino acids. Germline-derived CDR1 and CDR2 are SNHLY and FYNNEI. J lost 2 bases, V lost 6 bases, and 9 bases had no gene match.

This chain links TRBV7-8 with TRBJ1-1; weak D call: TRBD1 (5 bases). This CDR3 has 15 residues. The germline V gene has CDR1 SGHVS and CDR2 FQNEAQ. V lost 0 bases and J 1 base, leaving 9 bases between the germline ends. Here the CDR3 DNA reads TGTGCCAGCAGCTTAGCGTCGCAGGGGAACACTGAAGCTTTCTTT. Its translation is CASSLASQGNTEAFF.

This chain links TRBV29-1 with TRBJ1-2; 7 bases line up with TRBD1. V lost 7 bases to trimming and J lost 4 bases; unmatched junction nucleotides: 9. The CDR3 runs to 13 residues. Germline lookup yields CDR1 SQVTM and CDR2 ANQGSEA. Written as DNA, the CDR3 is TGCAGCGCTAAGGGACAGATGACCTATGGCTACACCTTC. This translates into CSAKGQMTYGYTF.

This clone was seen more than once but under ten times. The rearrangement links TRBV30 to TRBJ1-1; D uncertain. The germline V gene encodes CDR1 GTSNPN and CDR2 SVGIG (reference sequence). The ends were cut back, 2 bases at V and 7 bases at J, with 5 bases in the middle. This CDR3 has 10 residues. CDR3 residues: CAWSTDEAFF. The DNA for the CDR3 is TGTGCCTGGAGTACAGATGAAGCTTTCTTT.

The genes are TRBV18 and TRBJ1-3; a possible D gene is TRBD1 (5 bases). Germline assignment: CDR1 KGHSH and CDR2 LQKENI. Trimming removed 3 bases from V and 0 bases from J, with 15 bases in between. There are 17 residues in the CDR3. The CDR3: CASSPARVGISGNTIYF. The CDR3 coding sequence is TGTGCCAGCTCACCGGCCAGGGTAGGGATCTCTGGAAACACCATATATTTT.

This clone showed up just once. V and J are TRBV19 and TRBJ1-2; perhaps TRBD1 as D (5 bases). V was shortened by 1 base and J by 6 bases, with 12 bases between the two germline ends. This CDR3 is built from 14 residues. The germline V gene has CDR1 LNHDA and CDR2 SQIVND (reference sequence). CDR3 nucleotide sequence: TGTGCCAGTAGTATAGTCGGGGGAGCGAATGGCTACACCTTC. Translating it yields CASSIVGGANGYTF. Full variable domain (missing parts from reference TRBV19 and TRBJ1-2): DGGITQSPKYLFRKEGQNVTLSCEQNLNHDAMYWYRQDPGQGLRLIYYSQIVNDFQKGDIAEGYSVSREKKESFPLTVTSAQKNPTAFYLCASSIVGGANGYTFGSGTRLTVV.

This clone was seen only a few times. The CDR3 loop reads CAWSVQGLPSSRSPLHF. CDR3 DNA: TGTGCCTGGAGTGTACAGGGCCTCCCGAGTTCAAGGTCACCCCTCCACTTT. V gene TRBV30 combines with J gene TRBJ1-6; D may be TRBD1 (6 bases). CDR1 is GTSNPN and CDR2 is SVGIG in the germline V gene (reference sequence). V was clipped by 0 bases and J by 10 bases, with 22 bases between them. This CDR3 is 17 amino acids long.

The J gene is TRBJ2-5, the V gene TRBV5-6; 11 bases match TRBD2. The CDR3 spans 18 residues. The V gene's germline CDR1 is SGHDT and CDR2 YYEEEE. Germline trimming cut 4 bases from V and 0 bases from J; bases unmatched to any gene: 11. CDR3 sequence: CASSPISGGGPYQETQYF. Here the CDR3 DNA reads TGTGCCAGCAGCCCCATTAGCGGGGGGGGACCGTACCAAGAGACCCAGTACTTC.

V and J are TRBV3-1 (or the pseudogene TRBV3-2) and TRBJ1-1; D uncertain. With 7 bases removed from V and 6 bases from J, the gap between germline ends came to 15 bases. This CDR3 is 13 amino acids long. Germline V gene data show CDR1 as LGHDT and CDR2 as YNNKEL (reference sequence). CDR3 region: CASTQTGRAEAFF. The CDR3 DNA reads TGTGCCAGCACTCAAACCGGGAGAGCTGAAGCTTTCTTT.

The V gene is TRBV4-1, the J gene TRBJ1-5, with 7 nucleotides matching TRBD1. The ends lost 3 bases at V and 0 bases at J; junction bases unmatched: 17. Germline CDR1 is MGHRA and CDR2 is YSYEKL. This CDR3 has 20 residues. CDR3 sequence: CASSQDGAAGGANSNQPQHF. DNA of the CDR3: TGCGCCAGCAGCCAGGATGGAGCCGCAGGGGGAGCGAATAGCAATCAGCCCCAGCATTTT.

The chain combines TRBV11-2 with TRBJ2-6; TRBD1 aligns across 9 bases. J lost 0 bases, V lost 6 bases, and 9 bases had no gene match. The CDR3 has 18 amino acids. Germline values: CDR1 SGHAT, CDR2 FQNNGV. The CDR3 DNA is TGTGCCAGCAGTTTCACACAGGGGGCCCCCTCTGGGGCCAACGTCCTGACTTTC. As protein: CASSFTQGAPSGANVLTF.